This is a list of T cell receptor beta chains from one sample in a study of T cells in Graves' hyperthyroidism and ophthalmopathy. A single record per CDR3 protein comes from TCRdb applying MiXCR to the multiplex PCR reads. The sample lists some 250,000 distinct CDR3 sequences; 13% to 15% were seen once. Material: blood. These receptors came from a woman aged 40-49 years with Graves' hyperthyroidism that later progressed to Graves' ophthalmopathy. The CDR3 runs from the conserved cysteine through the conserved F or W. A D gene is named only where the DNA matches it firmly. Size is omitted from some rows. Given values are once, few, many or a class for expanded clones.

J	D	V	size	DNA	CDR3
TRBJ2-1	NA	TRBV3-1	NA	TGTGCCAGCAGCCAACATCCGGGACAACAGCAGTTCTTC	CASSQHPGQQQFF
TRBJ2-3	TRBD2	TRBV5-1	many	TGCGCCAGCAGCTTGGGACTAGCGTTGAAGGAGGATACGCAGTATTTT	CASSLGLALKEDTQYF
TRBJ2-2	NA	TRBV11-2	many	TGTGCCAGCAGCTTAGTGGGGGTCAGGACCGGGGAGCTGTTTTTT	CASSLVGVRTGELFF
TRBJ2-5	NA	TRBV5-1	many	TGCGCCAGCAGCTCTAACCCCAACAGTCAAGAGACCCAGTACTTC	CASSSNPNSQETQYF
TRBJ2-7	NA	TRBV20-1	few	TGCAGTGCTAGAGGTCTGCCGGGACTTTTCCCCTACGAGCAGTACTTC	CSARGLPGLFPYEQYF
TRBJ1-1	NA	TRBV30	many	TGTGCCTGGCCCCCTCGCAGAGCTTTCTTT	CAWPPRRAFF
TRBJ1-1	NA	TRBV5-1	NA	TGCGCCAGCAGCCTCTACACCTGGGCGCAAACTGAAGCTTTCTTT	CASSLYTWAQTEAFF
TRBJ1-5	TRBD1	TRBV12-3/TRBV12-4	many	TGTGCCAGTAACATTCCGGGACAGGATTACCCCCAGCATTTT	CASNIPGQDYPQHF
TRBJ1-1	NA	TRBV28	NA	TGTGCCAGCAGTTTTATCCAGGTGGGGAGAACTGAAGCTTTCTTT	CASSFIQVGRTEAFF
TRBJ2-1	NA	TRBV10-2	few	TGCGCCAGCATACCGGAAGAGTCCTACAATGAGCAGTTCTTC	CASIPEESYNEQFF
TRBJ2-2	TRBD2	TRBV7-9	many	TGTGCCAGCAGCGTTAGCGGGAGCAACACCGGGGAGCTGTTTTTT	CASSVSGSNTGELFF
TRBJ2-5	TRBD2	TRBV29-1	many	TGCAGCGTTTTAGCGGGAAGTGAGACCCAGTACTTC	CSVLAGSETQYF
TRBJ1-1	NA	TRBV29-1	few	TGCAGCGTTGGGATCGGGGAATGGGGCACTGAAGCTTTCTTT	CSVGIGEWGTEAFF
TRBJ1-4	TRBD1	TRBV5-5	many	TGTGCCAGCAGCTTAGGCTCGCGGGACAGGGGTGGGAAACTGTTTTTT	CASSLGSRDRGGKLFF
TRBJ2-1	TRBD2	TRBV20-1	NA	TGCAGTGCTAGAGAACCTCTGGGGGGGGGCTCCTACAATGAGCAGTTCTTC	CSAREPLGGGSYNEQFF
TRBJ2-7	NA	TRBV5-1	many	TGCGCCAGCAGCTTGGCTGTGGGATCCTACGAGCAGTACTTC	CASSLAVGSYEQYF
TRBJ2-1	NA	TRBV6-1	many	TGTGCCAGCAGTGAACCTTTCAGGAGCTCCTACAATGAGCAGTTCTTC	CASSEPFRSSYNEQFF
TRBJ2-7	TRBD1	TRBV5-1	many	TGCGCCAGCAGCAACCGGGACAGACCCTACGAGCAGTACTTC	CASSNRDRPYEQYF
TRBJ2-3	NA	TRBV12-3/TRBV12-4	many	TGTGCCAGCAGTCCTCAGGGGAACACAGATACGCAGTATTTT	CASSPQGNTDTQYF
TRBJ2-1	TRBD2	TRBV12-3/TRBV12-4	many	TGTGCCAGCAGTTTTCTATGGGCGGGAGTTGTGCATGAGCAGTTCTTC	CASSFLWAGVVHEQFF
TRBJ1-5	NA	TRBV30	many	TGTGCCTGGAGTGCTATCGGATATCAGCCCCAGCATTTT	CAWSAIGYQPQHF
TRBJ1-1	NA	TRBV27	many	TGTGCCAGCAGTCCGGACACCGGGGGCACTGAAGCTTTCTTT	CASSPDTGGTEAFF
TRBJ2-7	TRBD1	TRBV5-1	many	TGCGCCAGCAGCTCCGGGACAGGGAATGCCGAGCAGTACTTC	CASSSGTGNAEQYF
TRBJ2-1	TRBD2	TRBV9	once	TGTGCCAGCAGCCCCGCGACTAGCGGGTTTTACAATGAGCAGTTCTTC	CASSPATSGFYNEQFF
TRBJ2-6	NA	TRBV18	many	TGTGCCAGCTCACCGGACATACGGCCCATCTCTGGGGCCAACGTCCTGACTTTC	CASSPDIRPISGANVLTF
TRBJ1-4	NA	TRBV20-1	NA	TGCAGTGCCGATGGACAGTTTAATGTAAAACTGTTTTTT	CSADGQFNVKLFF
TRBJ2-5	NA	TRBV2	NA	TGTGCCAGCAGTGAAGCCGTGACAGTCAGAGAGACCCAGTACTTC	CASSEAVTVRETQYF
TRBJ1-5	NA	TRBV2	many	TGTGCCAGCAGTCGGACACGGGGCAATCAGCCCCAGCATTTT	CASSRTRGNQPQHF
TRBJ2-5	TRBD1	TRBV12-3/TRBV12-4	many	TGTGCCAGCAGCCTGGACAGGGCTTCGACCCAGTACTTC	CASSLDRASTQYF
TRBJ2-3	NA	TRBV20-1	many	TGCAGTGCTATGTCTCGAACGGGCACAGATACGCAGTATTTT	CSAMSRTGTDTQYF
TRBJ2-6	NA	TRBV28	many	TGTGCCAGCAGTCCGACCCGGGCCTCTGGGGCCAACGTCCTGACTTTC	CASSPTRASGANVLTF
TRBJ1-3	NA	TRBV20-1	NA	TGCAGTGCTCCATTAGGGATATTTGGAAACACCATATATTTT	CSAPLGIFGNTIYF
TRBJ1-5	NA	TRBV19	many	TGTGCCAGTAGTGCCGGGACTTATAGCAATCAGCCCCAGCATTTT	CASSAGTYSNQPQHF
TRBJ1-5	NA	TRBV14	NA	TGTGCCAGCAGCCGAAGGATCCTGGGGGGCAATCAGCCCCAGCATTTT	CASSRRILGGNQPQHF
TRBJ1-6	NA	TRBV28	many	TGTGCCAGCAGTTCGGCTGAGAATTCACCCCTCCACTTT	CASSSAENSPLHF
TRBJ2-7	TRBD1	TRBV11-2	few	TGTGCCAGCAGCTTAGGGGACAGGTCTCACGAGCAGTACTTC	CASSLGDRSHEQYF
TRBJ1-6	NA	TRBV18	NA	TGTGCCAGCTCACCCAACGAAGGAAGGAATAATTCACCCCTCCACTTT	CASSPNEGRNNSPLHF
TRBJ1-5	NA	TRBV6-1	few	TGTGCCAGTAACGGGGGGAGCCACTTACAGCCCCAGCATTTT	CASNGGSHLQPQHF
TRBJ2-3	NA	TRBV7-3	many	TGTGCCAGCAGCCCCCCGGGCCACGGGGCAGATACGCAGTATTTT	CASSPPGHGADTQYF
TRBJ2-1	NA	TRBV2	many	TGTGCCAGCCAGATTGGAGGGAACAATGAGCAGTTCTTC	CASQIGGNNEQFF
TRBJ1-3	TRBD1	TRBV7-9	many	TGTGCCAGCAGCCCACAGGGGTTTGGAAACACCATATATTTT	CASSPQGFGNTIYF
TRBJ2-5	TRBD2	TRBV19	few	TGTGCCAGTAGCGACCTTCCAGGGACTACCAAAGAGACCCAGTACTTC	CASSDLPGTTKETQYF
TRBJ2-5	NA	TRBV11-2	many	TGTGCCAGCAGCTTAGGACAGGGAGGAAGGGGGCAAGAGACCCAGTACTTC	CASSLGQGGRGQETQYF
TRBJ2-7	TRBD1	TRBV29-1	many	TGCAGCGTTCTGACAGGGATACACGAGCAGTACTTC	CSVLTGIHEQYF
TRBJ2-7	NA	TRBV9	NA	TGTGCCAGCAGCGTAGGCGGGACAGTAACCTACGAGCAGTACTTC	CASSVGGTVTYEQYF
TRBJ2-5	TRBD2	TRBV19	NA	TGTGCCAGTAGGGACGGGACTAGCGGGACTCTCGAGACCCAGTACTTC	CASRDGTSGTLETQYF
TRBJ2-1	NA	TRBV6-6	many	TGTGCCAGCAGTTACTCGTCCTACAATGAGCAGTTCTTC	CASSYSSYNEQFF
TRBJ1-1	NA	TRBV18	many	TGTGCCAGCTCCCGGGTCTACAACCTGAACACTGAAGCTTTCTTT	CASSRVYNLNTEAFF
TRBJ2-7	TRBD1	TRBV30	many	TGTGCCTACGGGACAGGGGATAACGAGCAGTACTTC	CAYGTGDNEQYF
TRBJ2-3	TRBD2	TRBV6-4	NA	TGTGCCAGCACCGGGACTAGCGGGTATAATACAGATACGCAGTATTTT	CASTGTSGYNTDTQYF
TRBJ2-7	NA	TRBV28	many	TGTGCCAGCAGCAAACTTTACGAGCAGTACTTC	CASSKLYEQYF
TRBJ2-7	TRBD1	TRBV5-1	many	TGCGCCAGCAGCTTGGAGGACAGGGGGTCCGAGCAGTACTTC	CASSLEDRGSEQYF
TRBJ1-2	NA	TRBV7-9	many	TGTGCCAGCAGCTTGACCACGGAGTATGGCTACACCTTC	CASSLTTEYGYTF
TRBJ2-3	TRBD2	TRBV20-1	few	TGCAGTGCTAGCCCCCTGACTAGCGGGAGACTTAGCACAGATACGCAGTATTTT	CSASPLTSGRLSTDTQYF
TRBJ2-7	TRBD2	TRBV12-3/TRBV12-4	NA	TGTGCCAGCAGTTTAGAGACTAGCGGGAGGCACGAGCAGTACTTC	CASSLETSGRHEQYF
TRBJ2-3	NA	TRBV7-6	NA	TGTGCCAGCAGCTTAAGTTTCGGGCCAGATACGCAGTATTTT	CASSLSFGPDTQYF
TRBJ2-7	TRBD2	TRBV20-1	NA	TGCAGTGCTCCACCTCCATATAGCGGGAACATCCCATACGAGCAGTACTTC	CSAPPPYSGNIPYEQYF